The sequence of this T cell receptor (beta chain) was determined in a study of shared clonotypes between healthy human individuals. The V end was cut by 4 bases, the J end by 2 bases, with 9 bases between. The CDR3 spans 14 residues. Per germline, CDR1 SNHLY and CDR2 FYNNEI. This clone was counted ten times or more. TCRdb's table, derived via immunoSEQ multiplex PCR, lists solely in-frame clones and lacks some. This table holds about a million clones, roughly 77% found once. The source is a man aged 18-30 years in good health. Some clones in this sample may be carry-over from other donors' samples. Sequenced sample: memory CD4+ T cells from PBMCs. Noted subset: CD45RA-negative fraction. This sequence joins TRBV2 and TRBJ1-5; D might be TRBD1 (6 bases). CDR3 sequence (DNA): TGTGCCAGCAGTGGGGGGCAGGGCAATCAGCCCCAGCATTTT. It translates to CASSGGQGNQPQHF.